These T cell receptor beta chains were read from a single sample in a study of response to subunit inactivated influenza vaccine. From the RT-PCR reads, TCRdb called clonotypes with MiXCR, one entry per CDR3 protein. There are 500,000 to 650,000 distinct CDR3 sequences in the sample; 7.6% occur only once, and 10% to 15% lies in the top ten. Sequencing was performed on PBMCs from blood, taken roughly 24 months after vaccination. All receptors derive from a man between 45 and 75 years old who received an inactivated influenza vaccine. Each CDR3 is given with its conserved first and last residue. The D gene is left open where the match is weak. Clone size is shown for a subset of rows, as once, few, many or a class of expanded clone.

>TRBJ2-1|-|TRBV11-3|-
CASSLPGGHYNEQFF
TGTGCCAGCAGCTTACCGGGGGGCCATTACAATGAGCAGTTCTTC
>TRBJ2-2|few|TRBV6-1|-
CASRAGQNTGELFF
TGTGCCAGCAGGGCGGGACAGAACACCGGGGAGCTGTTTTTT
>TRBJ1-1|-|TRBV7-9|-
CASSWADTEAFF
TGTGCCAGCAGCTGGGCGGACACTGAAGCTTTCTTT
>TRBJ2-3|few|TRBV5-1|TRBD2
CASSLLAGNTDTQYF
TGCGCCAGCAGCCTCCTAGCGGGGAACACAGATACGCAGTATTTT
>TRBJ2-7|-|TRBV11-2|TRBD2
CASSTLLAGGISYEQYF
TGTGCCAGCAGCACCCTCCTAGCGGGGGGAATCTCCTACGAGCAGTACTTC
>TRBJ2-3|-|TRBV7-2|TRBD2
CASSLSGRARDTQYF
TGTGCCAGCAGCTTAAGCGGGAGGGCCAGGGATACGCAGTATTTT
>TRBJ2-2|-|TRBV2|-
CASNGQGNTGELFF
TGTGCCAGCAACGGTCAGGGGAACACCGGGGAGCTGTTTTTT
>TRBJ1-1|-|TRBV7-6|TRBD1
CASTPTGQGGRTEAFF
TGTGCCAGCACCCCCACGGGACAGGGAGGTCGCACTGAAGCTTTCTTT
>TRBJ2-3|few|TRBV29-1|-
CSAQWAPESTDTQYF
TGCAGCGCCCAGTGGGCCCCAGAGAGCACAGATACGCAGTATTTT
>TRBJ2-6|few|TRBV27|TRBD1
CASSPVTGVGANVLTF
TGTGCCAGCAGCCCTGTCACAGGGGTTGGGGCCAACGTCCTGACTTTC
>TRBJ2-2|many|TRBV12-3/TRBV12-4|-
CASSFSRTGELFF
TGTGCCAGCAGTTTTTCTCGCACCGGGGAGCTGTTTTTT
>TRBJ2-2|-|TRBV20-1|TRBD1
CSARGTGVKTGELFF
TGCAGTGCTAGGGGGACAGGGGTGAAGACCGGGGAGCTGTTTTTT
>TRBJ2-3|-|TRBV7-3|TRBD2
CASCPRRRRGDSGTDTQYF
TGTGCCAGCTGTCCCCGCCGTCGGCGGGGGGATTCGGGGACAGATACGCAGTATTTT
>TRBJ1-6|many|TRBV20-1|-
CSARDSGPTSYYNSPLHF
TGCAGTGCTAGAGACTCTGGGCCGACGTCCTACTATAATTCACCCCTCCACTTT
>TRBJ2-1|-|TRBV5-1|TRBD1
CASSLTGQGSGVYNEQFF
TGCGCCAGCAGCTTGACTGGACAGGGATCGGGGGTCTACAATGAGCAGTTCTTC
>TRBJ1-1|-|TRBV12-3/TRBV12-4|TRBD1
CASRGTGGSRTEAFF
TGTGCCAGCAGAGGGACAGGGGGGTCTCGCACTGAAGCTTTCTTT
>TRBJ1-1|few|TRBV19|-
CASNEKNTEAFF
TGTGCCAGCAACGAAAAGAACACTGAAGCTTTCTTT
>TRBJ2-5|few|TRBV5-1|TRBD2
CASSLGSGSKETQYF
TGCGCCAGCAGCTTGGGTAGCGGGAGCAAAGAGACCCAGTACTTC
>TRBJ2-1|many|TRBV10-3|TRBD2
CAISGQASGSNEQFF
TGTGCCATCAGTGGACAGGCTAGCGGGAGCAATGAGCAGTTCTTC
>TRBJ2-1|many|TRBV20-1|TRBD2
CSARDTGGLGYNEQFF
TGCAGTGCTAGAGATACGGGGGGGCTAGGATACAATGAGCAGTTCTTC